The 10 T cell receptor beta chains listed next were all sequenced from one sample in a study of blood T cells in healthy people across ages. Combining a sample-barcoded 5' primer with a J-beta primer mix, a second PCR ran for about 7 to 12 cycles. TCRdb passed the 5' RACE reads through MiXCR, listing each CDR3 protein once. The sample holds around 800,000 distinct CDR3 sequences, roughly 60% seen once. Input material: blood. These receptors were obtained from a man aged 25 to 45 in good health.

This clonotype occurred once. The chain is built from TRBV3-1 and TRBJ1-2; perhaps TRBD1 as D (5 bases). The CDR3 covers 16 residues. V lost 4 bases, J lost 1 base, and 16 bases lay in between. The germline gives CDR1 LGHDT, CDR2 YNNKEL (reference sequence). The CDR3, as DNA: TGTGCCAGCAGCCCCCTGGGGGAAGCCTTTAACTATGGCTACACCTTC. As protein: CASSPLGEAFNYGYTF.

This sequence joins TRBV28 and TRBJ2-2; tentatively, D is TRBD1 or TRBD2 (5 bases each). The germline gives CDR1 MDHEN, CDR2 SYDVKM. The CDR3 contains 15 residues. V was pared by 3 bases and J by 4 bases, with 12 bases between. CDR3 in DNA: TGTGCCAGCAGTTTCGCTTCTGGGGGCACCGGGGAGCTGTTTTTT. Residues: CASSFASGGTGELFF.

The V and J genes are TRBV12-3 or TRBV12-4 and TRBJ2-1; tentatively, D is TRBD2 (6 bases). This CDR3 region has 17 residues. V lost 7 bases, J lost 10 bases, and 29 bases lay in between. The CDR3 here is CASMGLGTAQSGDEQFF. CDR3 coding DNA: TGTGCCAGCATGGGGTTAGGGACTGCTCAGAGTGGAGACGAGCAGTTCTTC.

This chain connects TRBV10-3 to TRBJ2-5, with D perhaps assigned TRBD1 or TRBD2 (5 bases each). This CDR3 contains 13 residues. Germline loops: CDR1 ENHRY, CDR2 SYGVKD. V lost 2 bases and J lost 4, with 8 bases in between. CDR3 amino acids: CAISEPGTETQYF. The DNA of the CDR3 is TGTGCCATCAGTGAGCCGGGGACAGAGACCCAGTACTTC.

The CDR3 DNA reads as TGCAGCGTTGTGGGACAGGGGAACACTGAAGCTTTCTTT. It yields the protein CSVVGQGNTEAFF. This chain connects TRBV29-1 to TRBJ1-1; 9 nucleotides match TRBD1. This CDR3 has 13 amino acids. The germline V gene has CDR1 SQVTM and CDR2 ANQGSEA. J was trimmed by 1 base and V by 4 bases; bases with no gene match: 1.

The chain joins TRBV7-2 to TRBJ2-1, with 7 positions matching TRBD1. The end of the DNA aligns better with TRBJ2-7, so the J call may be wrong. The CDR3 sequence is 14 residues long. The germline V gene encodes CDR1 SGHTA and CDR2 FQGNSA. The CDR3 DNA sequence: TGTGCCAGCAGCAGGGGTGACAGGGTCAATGAGCAGTACTTC. It translates to CASSRGDRVNEQYF.

This chain connects TRBV18 to TRBJ2-3; TRBD1 matches at 8 bases. Losses at the gene ends were 3 bases for V and 4 bases for J; bases not matched to a gene: 15. Germline V lookup: CDR1 KGHSH, CDR2 LQKENI. The CDR3 spans 18 residues. Here the CDR3 DNA reads TGTGCCAGCTCACCTTCCGGGACAGGAGGTACTTTAGCAGATACGCAGTATTTT. The encoded protein is CASSPSGTGGTLADTQYF.

This chain connects TRBV30 to TRBJ2-2; D is possibly TRBD1 (5 bases). The CDR3 contains 13 residues. Germline lookup yields CDR1 GTSNPN and CDR2 SVGIG (reference sequence). V lost 2 bases to trimming and J lost 3 bases, with 7 bases between them. The CDR3 here is CAWSWTHTGELFF. Here the CDR3 DNA reads TGTGCCTGGAGTTGGACACACACCGGGGAGCTGTTTTTT.

The V gene is TRBV7-8, the J gene TRBJ1-6; 8 bases are shared with TRBD1. The CDR3 contains 15 residues. V dropped 1 base and J dropped 9; count of bases not matched to a gene: 5. The V gene's germline CDR1 is SGHVS and CDR2 FQNEAQ. The CDR3 nucleotides are TGTGCCAGCAGCTTAGGGACAGGGATTTTTTCACCCCTCCACTTT. As protein: CASSLGTGIFSPLHF.

The chain uses TRBV5-1 and TRBJ2-3, with TRBD2 as a possible D gene (5 bases). Germline CDR1 reads SGHRS; CDR2 reads YFSETQ. V was cut by 6 bases and J by 0 bases, with 11 bases left in between. The CDR3 spans 14 residues. CDR3 sequence (DNA): TGCGCCAGCATCCGGGATACTAGCACAGATACGCAGTATTTT. Its protein product is CASIRDTSTDTQYF.